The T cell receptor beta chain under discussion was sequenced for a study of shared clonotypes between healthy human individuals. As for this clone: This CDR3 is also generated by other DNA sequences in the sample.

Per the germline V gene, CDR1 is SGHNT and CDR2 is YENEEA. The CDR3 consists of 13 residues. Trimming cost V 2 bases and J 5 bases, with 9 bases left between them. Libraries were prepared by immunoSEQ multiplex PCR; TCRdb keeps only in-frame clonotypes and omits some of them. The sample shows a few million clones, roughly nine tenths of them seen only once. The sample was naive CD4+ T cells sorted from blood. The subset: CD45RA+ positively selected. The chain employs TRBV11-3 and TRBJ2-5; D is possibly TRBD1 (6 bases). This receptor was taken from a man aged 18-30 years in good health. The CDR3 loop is CASSLQGSETQYF. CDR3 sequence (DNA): TGTGCCAGCAGCTTACAGGGGAGTGAGACCCAGTACTTC.